This T cell receptor (beta chain) was identified in a study of T cells after yellow fever vaccination. This CDR3 has 18 residues. V was pared by 3 bases and J by 0 bases, with 15 bases between. Germline V gene lookup returns CDR1 ENHRY and CDR2 SYGVKD. This clonotype was picked up many times. TCRdb passed the 5' RACE reads through MiXCR, listing each CDR3 protein once. There are just over 250,000 distinct CDR3 sequences in the sample; over 4.5% occur only once, and less than 3.5% lies in the top ten. This sequence joins TRBV10-3 and TRBJ1-6; D may be TRBD1 (5 bases). The receptor comes from a man aged 18 to 30 who received the YFV17D yellow fever vaccine. The source was CD4+ T cells sorted from PBMCs, collected on the day of the yellow fever booster vaccination. The chain's CDR3 is CAISEAGLRSSYNSPLHF. CDR3 nucleotide sequence: TGTGCCATCAGTGAAGCAGGGCTTCGTAGCTCCTATAATTCACCCCTCCACTTT.